The clone carrying this T cell receptor beta chain was seen many times. Its target is not known. The entry originates in a study of T cells after yellow fever vaccination. 5'RACE template switching generated TCR cDNA, adding a universal primer site and UMIs. TCRdb processed the 5' RACE reads anew with MiXCR; each CDR3 protein has one entry. The sample has some 300,000 distinct CDR3 sequences, about 11% seen once; the top ten hold about 3%. Notes on the study in general: Any FACS-sorted repertoire could hold abundant clonotypes that contaminate it from the bulk population. Weaker, the secondary response peaked sooner, at day 5 versus 15. Reappearing after the booster were most of the clones from primary vaccination (approximately 96% CD4, 85% to 90% CD8).

The CDR3 extends over 13 amino acids. Per germline, CDR1 SQVTM and CDR2 ANQGSEA. V lost 1 base, J lost 1 base, and 7 bases lay in between. The TCR originated in a man between 18 and 35 years old who received the YFV17D yellow fever vaccine. J is TRBJ2-5 and V is TRBV29-1; D not resolved. Sequenced here: CD4+ T cells sorted from PBMCs, sampled 45 days after the yellow fever booster vaccination. CDR3 protein: CSVEGIFQETQYF. CDR3 nucleotide sequence: TGCAGCGTTGAAGGGATTTTCCAAGAGACCCAGTACTTC.